A selection of T cell receptor beta chains follows, all from one sample in a study of T cells in Graves' hyperthyroidism and ophthalmopathy. MiXCR, run by TCRdb on the multiplex PCR reads, gives a single entry per CDR3 protein. The sample includes some 300,000 distinct CDR3 sequences, approximately 14% of them seen just once. Sequencing was performed on blood. The receptors were sampled from a woman aged 40 to 55 with Graves' hyperthyroidism. Both conserved end residues are part of each CDR3. The D gene is left open where the match is weak. Only part of the rows carry a size: once, few, many, or a class if the clone is expanded.

size | D | J | V | DNA | CDR3
few | TRBD1 | TRBJ2-7 | TRBV29-1 | TGCAGCGTTGCCTCATCGGTTTCCAGGGGGTTTAACGAGCAGTACTTC | CSVASSVSRGFNEQYF
few | - | TRBJ1-1 | TRBV19 | TGTGCCAGTAGTGGCGAAGAGGGAGGGGCCGTCCACCCTCTATTCTACACTGAAGCTTTCTTT | CASSGEEGGAVHPLFYTEAFF
many | - | TRBJ2-3 | TRBV12-5 | TGTGCTAGTGGTACTCCCGGGGATACGCAGTATTTT | CASGTPGDTQYF
- | TRBD2 | TRBJ2-1 | TRBV5-1 | TGCGCCAGCGGCCTAGCGGAGACTTACAATGAGCAGTTCTTC | CASGLAETYNEQFF
many | - | TRBJ1-5 | TRBV19 | TGTGCCAGTGAGGACAGTCAAACTTATAGCAATCAGCCCCAGCATTTT | CASEDSQTYSNQPQHF
- | - | TRBJ1-4 | TRBV19 | TGTGCCAGTAGTATCGAACAGGGCCTTTTACGGGAAAAACTGTTTTTT | CASSIEQGLLREKLFF
- | - | TRBJ2-1 | TRBV6-1 | TGTGCCAGCAGTGAAGGGGTAGGCAGTTACAATGAGCAGTTCTTC | CASSEGVGSYNEQFF
few | TRBD1 | TRBJ2-2 | TRBV10-3 | TGTGCCATCAAAGGGGACAGGGATGCCGGGGAGCTGTTTTTT | CAIKGDRDAGELFF
- | - | TRBJ2-3 | TRBV7-9 | TGTGCCAGCAGCCAAGATGGGTATACGCAGTATTTT | CASSQDGYTQYF
many | - | TRBJ2-1 | TRBV14 | TGTGCCAGCAGCCAAACGTTGGATCCGGGGCTAGGGTTCTTC | CASSQTLDPGLGFF
many | TRBD1 | TRBJ2-3 | TRBV28 | TGTGCCAGCAGTTTCGGCCGGTCCGGGACAGGGACAGATACGCAGTATTTT | CASSFGRSGTGTDTQYF
- | - | TRBJ1-4 | TRBV19 | TGTGCCAGTAGTATCGCCAGCCTTAATGAAAAACTGTTTTTT | CASSIASLNEKLFF
- | TRBD1 | TRBJ1-6 | TRBV18 | TGTGCCAGCTCACCGGGACAGACCTATTCACCCCTCCACTTT | CASSPGQTYSPLHF
many | TRBD2 | TRBJ2-1 | TRBV5-5 | TGTGCCAGCCGAACGCTAAGCGGGAGAGTCAATGAGCAGTTCTTC | CASRTLSGRVNEQFF
many | - | TRBJ2-2 | TRBV6-1 | TGTGCCAGCAGCTTCTGGACTTCCCGGGGCGGGGAGCTGTTTTTT | CASSFWTSRGGELFF
many | - | TRBJ1-1 | TRBV20-1 | TGCAGTGCTAGAGATCTGGGGTTGAACACTGAAGCTTTCTTT | CSARDLGLNTEAFF
few | - | TRBJ2-6 | TRBV27 | TGTGCCAGCACGAGGGGGGGTCCTGGGGCCAACGTCCTGACTTTC | CASTRGGPGANVLTF
many | - | TRBJ1-1 | TRBV11-2 | TGTGCCAGCAGCTTCCAGACATTGAACACTGAAGCTTTCTTT | CASSFQTLNTEAFF
many | - | TRBJ1-1 | TRBV19 | TGTGCCAGTAGTATGCTGGGGGCTAACACTGAAGCTTTCTTT | CASSMLGANTEAFF
many | TRBD2 | TRBJ2-1 | TRBV28 | TGTGCCAGCAGTTTACCTAGCGGGAGGAATGAGCAGTTCTTC | CASSLPSGRNEQFF
- | - | TRBJ2-7 | TRBV7-2 | TGTGCCAGCAGCCCCCCTATTGGACCCTACGAGCAGTACTTC | CASSPPIGPYEQYF
many | TRBD2 | TRBJ2-7 | TRBV6-1 | TGTGCCAGCAGCCCACTAGCGGGAGGGCCCGACGAGCAGTACTTC | CASSPLAGGPDEQYF
many | - | TRBJ2-6 | TRBV12-3/TRBV12-4 | TGTGCCAGCAGCCCAGACCGCTACAACTCTGGGGCCAACGTCCTGACTTTC | CASSPDRYNSGANVLTF
- | - | TRBJ2-1 | TRBV20-1 | TGCAGTGCTAGGCCGATCTATGAGCAGTTCTTC | CSARPIYEQFF
- | - | TRBJ2-7 | TRBV28 | TGTGCCAGCAGTCTCGGACAGGGAGGGCTATACGAGCAGTACTTC | CASSLGQGGLYEQYF
few | TRBD2 | TRBJ2-7 | TRBV20-1 | TGCAGTGCTAGTGATACCGGACTAGTGGCCTACGAGCAGTACTTC | CSASDTGLVAYEQYF
few | - | TRBJ1-4 | TRBV18 | TGTGCCAGCTCACCGCCTGGGGACCGTGAAAAACTGTTTTTT | CASSPPGDREKLFF
many | - | TRBJ1-5 | TRBV6-2/TRBV6-3 | TGTGCCAGCTCACGGGGAATCAATCAGCCCCAGCATTTT | CASSRGINQPQHF
- | TRBD1 | TRBJ1-1 | TRBV18 | TGTGCCAGCTCGCCTCGACAGGGGTCGGACACTGAAGCTTTCTTT | CASSPRQGSDTEAFF
- | - | TRBJ2-7 | TRBV20-1 | TGCAGTGCTAGATTAGGCTACGAGCAGTACTTC | CSARLGYEQYF
many | TRBD2 | TRBJ2-7 | TRBV25-1 | TGTGCCAGCAGTCAAAGCGGGAGAGGGGGCTCCTACGAGCAGTACTTC | CASSQSGRGGSYEQYF
- | - | TRBJ1-1 | TRBV18 | TGTGCCAGCTCAGGTGGAGGGAACGCCGCTGAGGTGGCTTTCTTT | CASSGGGNAAEVAFF
- | TRBD2 | TRBJ2-3 | TRBV9 | TGTGCCAGCAGCGTAGGACTAGCGGGTTCTAGCACAGATACGCAGTATTTT | CASSVGLAGSSTDTQYF
many | TRBD1 | TRBJ1-6 | TRBV28 | TGTGCCAGCAGTCCAGACAGGGCAACCTATAATTCACCCCTCCACTTT | CASSPDRATYNSPLHF
many | TRBD2 | TRBJ2-1 | TRBV2 | TGTGCCAGCACTACTGATGTTTGGACTAGCCCCTTATATTACAATGAGCAGTTCTTC | CASTTDVWTSPLYYNEQFF